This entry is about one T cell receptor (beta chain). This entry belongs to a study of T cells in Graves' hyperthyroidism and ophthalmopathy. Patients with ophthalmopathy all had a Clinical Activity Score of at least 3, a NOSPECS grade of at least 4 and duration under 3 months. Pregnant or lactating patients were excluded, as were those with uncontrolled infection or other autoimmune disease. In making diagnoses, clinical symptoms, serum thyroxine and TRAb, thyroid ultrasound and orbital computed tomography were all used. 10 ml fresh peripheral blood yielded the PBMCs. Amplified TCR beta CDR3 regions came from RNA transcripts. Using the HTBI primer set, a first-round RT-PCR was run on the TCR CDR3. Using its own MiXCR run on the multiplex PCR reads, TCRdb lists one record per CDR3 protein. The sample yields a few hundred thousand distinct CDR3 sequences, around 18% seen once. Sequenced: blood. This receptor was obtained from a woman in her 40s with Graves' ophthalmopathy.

This CDR3 is CATSETGVSQETQYF. As DNA, the CDR3 is TGTGCCACCAGTGAGACAGGGGTTAGCCAAGAGACCCAGTACTTC. This chain links TRBV24-1 with TRBJ2-5; 8 bases map to TRBD1. Germline V gives CDR1 KGHDR, CDR2 SFDVKD. The CDR3 is made up of 15 amino acids. Unmatched junction bases numbered 4, after V lost 4 bases and J lost 1 base.